This T cell receptor (beta chain) emerged from a study of blood T cell repertoires in COVID-19. About the study: From T cells, B-cell-depleted T cells, or PBMCs came the material, which was cDNA or gDNA.

Participants, about 18 to 90 years old, spanned fewer than 25 US areas. Self-reported history from a screening survey and questionnaire set each donor's cohort. Authors' analysis steps: Reference gene primer amplification in the assay estimated nucleated cell counts. Sequencing was performed with immunoSEQ multiplex PCR; in TCRdb, only in-frame clones are kept and a portion is missing. V and J calls and clone size come straight from that table; D and trimming were deduced from the DNA. The sample holds roughly 150,000 clones, 81% seen once. In germline, CDR1 is SGHVS, CDR2 FNYEAQ. Trimming took off 4 bases at V and 2 bases at J, with 13 bases between the two ends. The CDR3 loop spans 15 amino acids. This clone came up a few times.

The sequenced sample consisted of PBMCs or T cells enriched from blood (not recorded which). This sequence originates from a woman aged 40 to 49 with acute COVID-19. This rearrangement joins TRBV7-6 to TRBJ2-3; tentatively, D is TRBD1 (6 bases). CDR3 coding DNA: TGTGCCAGCAGCTATGGGACAAGGCACACAGATACGCAGTATTTT. Protein: CASSYGTRHTDTQYF.